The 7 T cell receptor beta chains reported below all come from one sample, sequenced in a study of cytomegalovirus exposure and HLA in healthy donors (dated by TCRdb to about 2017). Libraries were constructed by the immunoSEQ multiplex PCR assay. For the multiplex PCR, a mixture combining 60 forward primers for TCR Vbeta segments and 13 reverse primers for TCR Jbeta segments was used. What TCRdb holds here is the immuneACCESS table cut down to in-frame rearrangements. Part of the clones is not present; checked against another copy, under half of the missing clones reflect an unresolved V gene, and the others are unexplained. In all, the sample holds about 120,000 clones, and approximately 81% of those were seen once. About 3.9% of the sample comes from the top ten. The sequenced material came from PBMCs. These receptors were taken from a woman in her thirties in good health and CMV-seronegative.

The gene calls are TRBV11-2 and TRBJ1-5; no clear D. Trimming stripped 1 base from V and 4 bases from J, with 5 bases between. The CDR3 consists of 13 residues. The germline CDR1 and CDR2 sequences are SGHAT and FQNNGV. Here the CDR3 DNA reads TGTGCCAGCAGCTTAGCATCAAATCAGCCCCAGCATTTT. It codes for CASSLASNQPQHF.

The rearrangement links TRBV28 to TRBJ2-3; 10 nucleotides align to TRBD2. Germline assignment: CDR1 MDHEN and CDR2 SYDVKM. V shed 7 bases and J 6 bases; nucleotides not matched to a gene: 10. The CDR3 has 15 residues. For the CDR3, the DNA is TGTGCCAGCAACTCCCCTAGCGGGGGAGATGATACGCAGTATTTT. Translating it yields CASNSPSGGDDTQYF.

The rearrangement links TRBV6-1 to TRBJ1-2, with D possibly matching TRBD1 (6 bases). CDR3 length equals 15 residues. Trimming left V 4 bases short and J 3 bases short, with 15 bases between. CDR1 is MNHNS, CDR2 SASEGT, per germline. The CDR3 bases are TGTGCCAGCAGTGGGAATAGGGGGGGGGACTATGGCTACACCTTC. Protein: CASSGNRGGDYGYTF.

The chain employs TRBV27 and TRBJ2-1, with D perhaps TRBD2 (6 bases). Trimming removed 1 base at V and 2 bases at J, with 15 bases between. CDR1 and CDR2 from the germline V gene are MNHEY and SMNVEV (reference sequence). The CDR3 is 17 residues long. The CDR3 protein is CASSLWRGRGPYNEQFF. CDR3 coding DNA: TGTGCCAGCAGTTTATGGAGAGGGCGGGGCCCCTACAATGAGCAGTTCTTC.

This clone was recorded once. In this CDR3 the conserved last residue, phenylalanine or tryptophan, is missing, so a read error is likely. The CDR3 bases are TGTGCCAGCAGCGTTCTAAGGAGCTCCTACGAGCAGTACCTC. It is translated as CASSVLRSSYEQYL. The chain carries TRBV9 and TRBJ2-7; D uncertain. The V end lost 2 bases, the J end lost 0 bases, and 9 bases lay between the germline ends. Germline CDR1 reads SGDLS; CDR2 reads YYNGEE. This CDR3 contains 14 residues.

CDR3: CASSHSGNAGPFSYEQYF. The CDR3 bases are TGTGCCAGCAGCCACTCGGGTAATGCGGGCCCCTTCTCCTACGAGCAGTACTTC. This sequence joins TRBV11-2 and TRBJ2-7, with D possibly being TRBD2 (5 bases). CDR1 SGHAT and CDR2 FQNNGV come from the germline V gene. This CDR3 is built from 18 residues. Trimming removed 5 bases at V and 0 bases at J, with 23 bases between.

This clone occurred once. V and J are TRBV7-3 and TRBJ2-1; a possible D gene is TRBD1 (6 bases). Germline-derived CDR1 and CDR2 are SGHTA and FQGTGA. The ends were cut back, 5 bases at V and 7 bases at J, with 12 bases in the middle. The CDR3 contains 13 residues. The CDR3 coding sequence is TGTGCCAGCAGCACAGGGTCTGGAAATGAGCAGTTCTTC. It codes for CASSTGSGNEQFF.